This TCR beta chain was retrieved from a study of shared clonotypes between healthy human individuals. Overall study findings and caveats: Sorted-subset sequencing was shown by rarefaction to be incomplete despite large depth.

The repertoire was sequenced with immunoSEQ multiplex PCR; TCRdb's copy has only in-frame clones and lacks some. In the table there are about a million clones, 70% to 85% of which are singletons. The CDR3 is 15 residues long. CDR1 is MDHEN and CDR2 is SYDVKM in the germline V gene. The V and J ends lost 4 bases and 0 bases respectively, with 11 bases between them. This clone was detected many times. Its antigen is unidentified. The material sequenced was memory CD4+ T cells from PBMCs. Sample subset: CD45RA-negative fraction. The TCR comes from a man between 18 and 35 years old in good health. Some clones in this sample may be carry-over from other donors' samples. The chain joins TRBV28 to TRBJ2-3, with D unresolved. The CDR3 DNA is TGTGCCAGCAGTTCACCTGGAACTAGCACAGATACGCAGTATTTT. It is translated as CASSSPGTSTDTQYF.